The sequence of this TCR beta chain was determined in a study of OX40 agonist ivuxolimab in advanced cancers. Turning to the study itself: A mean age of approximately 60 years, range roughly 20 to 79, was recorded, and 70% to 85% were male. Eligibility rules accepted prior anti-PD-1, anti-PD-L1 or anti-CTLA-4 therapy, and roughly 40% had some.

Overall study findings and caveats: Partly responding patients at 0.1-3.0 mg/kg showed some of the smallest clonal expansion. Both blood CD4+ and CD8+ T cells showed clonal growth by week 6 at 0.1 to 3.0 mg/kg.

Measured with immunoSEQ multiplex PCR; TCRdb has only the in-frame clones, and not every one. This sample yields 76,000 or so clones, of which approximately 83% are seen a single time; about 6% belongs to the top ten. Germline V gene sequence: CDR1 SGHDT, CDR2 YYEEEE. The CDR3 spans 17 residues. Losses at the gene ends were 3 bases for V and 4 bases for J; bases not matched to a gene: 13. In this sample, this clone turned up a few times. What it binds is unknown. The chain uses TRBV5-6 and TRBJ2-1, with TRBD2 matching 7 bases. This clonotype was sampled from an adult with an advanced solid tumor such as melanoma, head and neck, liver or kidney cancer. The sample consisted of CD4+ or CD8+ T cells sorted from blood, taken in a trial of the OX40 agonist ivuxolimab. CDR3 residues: CASSSPGSAGKYNEQFF. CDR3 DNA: TGTGCCAGCAGCTCCCCGGGGTCAGCGGGAAAATACAATGAGCAGTTCTTC.